One sample yielded the 16 T cell receptor beta chains listed below, sequenced in a study of blood T cells in healthy people across ages. Next came a second PCR, run for about 6 to 11 cycles, which used a sample-barcoded 5' primer along with a J-beta primer mix. Via MiXCR, TCRdb re-called the 5' RACE reads, giving one row per CDR3 protein. The sample records around 700,000 distinct CDR3 sequences, roughly 25% being singletons. This same sample was also taken into another study, of T cells of mothers and their children.

Sequenced: blood. These TCRs come from a boy aged 5-17 years in good health.

This clonotype showed up many times. The chain recombines TRBV28 with TRBJ1-1; possibly TRBD1 for D (5 bases). The CDR3 has 14 residues. V was trimmed by 5 bases and J by 6 bases, leaving 16 bases between them. Germline values: CDR1 MDHEN, CDR2 SYDVKM. The chain's CDR3 is CASSPPRGWAEAFF. CDR3 DNA: TGTGCCAGCAGTCCCCCGAGGGGTTGGGCTGAAGCTTTCTTT.

This chain uses TRBV20-1 with TRBJ2-3, with a weak D call TRBD1 (6 bases). Germline-derived CDR1 and CDR2 are DFQATT and SNEGSKA (reference sequence). The CDR3 totals 15 residues. Between the trimmed V and J ends, which lost 4 bases and 1 base, there was a span of 15 bases. The CDR3 region is CSATRQVGGTDTQYF. CDR3 nucleotides: TGCAGTGCTACCAGACAGGTTGGCGGCACAGATACGCAGTATTTT.

This clonotype showed up just a few times. The chain combines TRBV21-1 with TRBJ1-2; the table names TRBD1, a call not compared with the DNA. TRBV21-1 is a documented pseudogene. The CDR3 is made up of 12 amino acids. The CDR3 is CASSAGVYGYTF. DNA for the CDR3: TGTGCCAGCAGTGCGGGGGTCTATGGCTACACCTTC.

V gene TRBV27 combines with J gene TRBJ2-3; D remains ambiguous. The CDR3 covers 12 residues. V lost 5 bases, J lost 5 bases, and 8 bases lay in between. The germline gives CDR1 MNHEY, CDR2 SMNVEV (reference sequence). CDR3 sequence: CASSRLGDTQYF. The CDR3 DNA reads TGTGCCAGCAGTAGGCTGGGAGATACGCAGTATTTT.

This clonotype came up a few times. The rearrangement links TRBV5-1 to TRBJ2-6; D call uncertain. The CDR3 totals 15 residues. Deletions cut 1 base from V and 0 bases from J, with 5 bases between. From germline, CDR1 is SGHRS and CDR2 YFSETQ. This CDR3 is CASSLSDSGANVLTF. CDR3 nucleotides: TGCGCCAGCAGCTTGTCTGACTCTGGGGCCAACGTCCTGACTTTC.

This clonotype was seen a handful of times. V gene TRBV20-1 combines with J gene TRBJ2-3; perhaps TRBD2 as D (5 bases). Per germline, CDR1 DFQATT and CDR2 SNEGSKA (reference sequence). The CDR3 covers 14 residues. Deletions cut 0 bases from V and 3 bases from J, with 10 bases between. The CDR3 spells CSARDPSLTDTQYF. The CDR3, as DNA: TGCAGTGCTAGAGATCCTAGCCTGACAGATACGCAGTATTTT.

The rearrangement uses TRBV29-1 and TRBJ2-1; TRBD2 aligns across 7 bases. CDR1 is SQVTM and CDR2 is ANQGSEA in the germline V gene. There are 14 residues in the CDR3. J lost 4 bases, V lost 2 bases, and 5 bases had no gene match. CDR3 DNA: TGCAGCGTTGAATTGGCTAGCGGATACAATGAGCAGTTCTTC. It codes for CSVELASGYNEQFF.

This clonotype has just a few counts. V usage is TRBV5-1 and J usage is TRBJ2-7; possible D gene TRBD2, 6 bases. Trimming cost V 0 bases and J 0 bases, with 13 bases left between them. The germline gives CDR1 SGHRS, CDR2 YFSETQ. The CDR3 is made up of 16 amino acids. The CDR3 spells CASSLVPGVSSYEQYF. In DNA form, the CDR3 reads TGCGCCAGCAGCTTGGTTCCGGGGGTGAGCTCCTACGAGCAGTACTTC.

This clonotype was observed many times. The chain joins TRBV6-5 to TRBJ2-7; possibly TRBD1 for D (5 bases). Trimming took 0 bases from V and 2 from J, leaving 5 bases between them. The CDR3 length is 13 residues. From germline, CDR1 is MNHEY and CDR2 SVGAGI. DNA of the CDR3: TGTGCCAGCAGTTACTCCAGGGCCTACGAGCAGTACTTC. Translation: CASSYSRAYEQYF.

The genes are TRBV7-6 and TRBJ2-5; TRBD2 agrees at 10 bases. Germline V gene lookup returns CDR1 SGHVS and CDR2 FNYEAQ. The CDR3 is 16 amino acids. Trimming removed 5 bases from V and 2 bases from J; junction bases left unmatched: 8. The CDR3 nucleotides are TGTGCCAGCAGCAAGGGACTAGCGAAGATGCAAGAGACCCAGTACTTC. It encodes CASSKGLAKMQETQYF.

The chain is built from TRBV5-1 and TRBJ2-3, with D tentatively TRBD1 (5 bases). This CDR3 is built from 14 residues. Trimming stripped 4 bases from V and 5 bases from J, with 14 bases between. Looked up from germline, CDR1 is SGHRS and CDR2 is YFSETQ. Written as DNA, the CDR3 is TGCGCCAGCAGCAGGGGAAAACTGGAAGATACGCAGTATTTT. Translating it yields CASSRGKLEDTQYF.

This clonotype came up a few times. CDR3 in DNA: TGTGCCAGCAGTTCGACAGGGAAGAAAGGCGAGCAGTACTTC. Residues: CASSSTGKKGEQYF. This sequence joins TRBV6-5 and TRBJ2-7; 7 nucleotides match TRBD1. CDR1 and CDR2 from the germline V gene are MNHEY and SVGAGI. V shed 4 bases, J shed 6 bases, and the junction held 9 bases outside the gene matches. The CDR3 extends over 14 amino acids.

The CDR3 sequence: CASSQDLGRSSYNEQFF. CDR3 nucleotides: TGCGCCAGCAGCCAAGATCTCGGGAGGAGCTCCTACAATGAGCAGTTCTTC. V and J are TRBV4-1 and TRBJ2-1; 7 positions match TRBD2. V shed 0 bases and J 0 bases; nucleotides not matched to a gene: 5. The CDR3 consists of 17 residues. The germline V gene encodes CDR1 MGHRA and CDR2 YSYEKL.

The CDR3 DNA follows: TGTGCCAGCAGCTTAACGACAGGCCAAGAGACCCAGTACTTC. This translates into CASSLTTGQETQYF. The chain recombines TRBV7-6 with TRBJ2-5; tentatively, D is TRBD1 (6 bases). Trimming stripped 2 bases from V and 1 base from J, with 8 bases between. CDR1 and CDR2 (germline): SGHVS, FNYEAQ. The CDR3 covers 14 residues.

The V call is TRBV27, the J call TRBJ2-5; 9 bases are shared with TRBD2. TRBJ2-7 matches the DNA end more closely, so the J call is doubtful. The germline V gene has CDR1 MNHEY and CDR2 SMNVEV (reference sequence). CDR3 size: 14 residues. The CDR3 DNA sequence: TGTGCCAGCAGAACGACTAGCGGCTACTACGAGCAGTACTTC. Translating it yields CASRTTSGYYEQYF.

The chain recombines TRBV5-1 with TRBJ2-1; D may be TRBD2 (6 bases). Looked up from germline, CDR1 is SGHRS and CDR2 is YFSETQ. This CDR3 contains 15 residues. V lost 0 bases and J lost 4, with 11 bases in between. The CDR3 spells CASSLDGREYNEQFF. CDR3 DNA sequence: TGCGCCAGCAGCTTGGACGGGAGAGAATACAATGAGCAGTTCTTC.